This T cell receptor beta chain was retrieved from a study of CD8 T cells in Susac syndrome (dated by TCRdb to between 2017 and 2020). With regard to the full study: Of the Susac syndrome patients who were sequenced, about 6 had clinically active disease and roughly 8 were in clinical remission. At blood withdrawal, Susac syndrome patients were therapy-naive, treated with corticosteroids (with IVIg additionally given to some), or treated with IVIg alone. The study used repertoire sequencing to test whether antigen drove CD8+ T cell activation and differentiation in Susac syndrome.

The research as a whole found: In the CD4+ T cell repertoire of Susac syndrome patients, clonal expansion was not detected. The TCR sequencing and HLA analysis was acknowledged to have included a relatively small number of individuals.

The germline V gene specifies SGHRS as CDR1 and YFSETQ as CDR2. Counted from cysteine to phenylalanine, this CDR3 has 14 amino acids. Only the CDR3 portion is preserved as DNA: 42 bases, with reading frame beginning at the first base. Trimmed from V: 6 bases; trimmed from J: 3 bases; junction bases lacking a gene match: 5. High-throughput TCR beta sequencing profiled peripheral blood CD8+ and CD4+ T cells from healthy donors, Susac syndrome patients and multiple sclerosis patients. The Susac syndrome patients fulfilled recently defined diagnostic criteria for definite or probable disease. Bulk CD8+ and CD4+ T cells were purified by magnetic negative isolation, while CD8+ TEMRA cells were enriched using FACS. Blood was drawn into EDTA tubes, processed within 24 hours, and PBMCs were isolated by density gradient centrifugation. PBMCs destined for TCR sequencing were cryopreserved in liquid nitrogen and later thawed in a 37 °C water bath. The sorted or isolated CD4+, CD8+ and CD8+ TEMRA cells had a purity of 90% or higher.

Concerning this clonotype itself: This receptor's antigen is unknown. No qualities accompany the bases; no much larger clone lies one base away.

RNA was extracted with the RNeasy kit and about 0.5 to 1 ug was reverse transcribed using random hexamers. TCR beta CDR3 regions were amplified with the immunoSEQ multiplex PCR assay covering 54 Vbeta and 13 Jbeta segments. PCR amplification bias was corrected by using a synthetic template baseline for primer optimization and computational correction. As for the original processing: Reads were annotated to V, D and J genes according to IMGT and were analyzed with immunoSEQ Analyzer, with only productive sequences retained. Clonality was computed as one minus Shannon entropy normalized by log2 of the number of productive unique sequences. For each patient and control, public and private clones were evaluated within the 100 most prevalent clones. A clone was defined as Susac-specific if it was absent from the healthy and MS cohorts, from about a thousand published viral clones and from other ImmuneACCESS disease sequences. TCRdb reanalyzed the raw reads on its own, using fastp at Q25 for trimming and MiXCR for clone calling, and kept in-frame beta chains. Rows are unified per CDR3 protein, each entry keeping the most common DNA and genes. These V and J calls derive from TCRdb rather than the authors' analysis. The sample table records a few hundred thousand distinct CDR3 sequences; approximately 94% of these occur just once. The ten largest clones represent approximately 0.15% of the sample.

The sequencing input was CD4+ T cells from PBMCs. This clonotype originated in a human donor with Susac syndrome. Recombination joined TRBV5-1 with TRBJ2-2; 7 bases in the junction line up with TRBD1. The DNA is TGCGCCAGCACGATCGGGACAGACACCGGGGAGCTGTTTTTT. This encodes CASTIGTDTGELFF.